The clone carrying this T cell receptor (beta chain) appeared a single time. The record originates from a study of blood T cell repertoires in COVID-19. Using immunoSEQ multiplex PCR, the repertoire was profiled, and TCRdb retains in-frame clones only, with some absent. The sample yields some 350,000 clones, roughly 89% seen once. The TCR was taken from a woman aged 18 to 35 who had recovered from COVID-19. Source material: peripheral blood.

The CDR3 reads CASSQEVKGDQYF. CDR3 sequence (DNA): TGCGCCAGCAGCCAAGAGGTCAAGGGGGACCAGTACTTC. The chain has TRBV4-1 and TRBJ2-5, with D possibly TRBD1 on 6 matching bases. Looked up from germline, CDR1 is MGHRA and CDR2 is YSYEKL. Trimming cost V 0 bases and J 10 bases, with 12 bases left between them. There are 13 residues in the CDR3.